This passage covers 15 T cell receptor beta chains from one sample sequenced in a study of blood T cell repertoires in COVID-19 (dated by TCRdb to between 2020 and 2021). Receptors were amplified or captured by the immunoSEQ multiplex PCR assay. TCRdb obtained this table from immuneACCESS and retained in-frame rearrangements with V and J assigned. These tables miss some clones; where compared with another copy, unresolved V genes account for less than half of the shortfall, and the remainder is unexplained. Here the sample has some 150,000 clones; about nine tenths occur a single time. The ten largest clones add up to about 3.9% of the sample. Input material: peripheral blood. These receptors all come from a woman aged 55-70 years who had recovered from COVID-19.

The CDR3 region is CASSLYAEAFF. In nucleotides, the CDR3 is TGTGCCAGCAGCTTATACGCGGAAGCTTTCTTT. V gene TRBV11-2 combines with J gene TRBJ1-1; D unclear. Germline V gene data show CDR1 as SGHAT and CDR2 as FQNNGV. Trimming took 2 bases from V and 8 from J, leaving 6 bases between them. The CDR3 is made up of 11 amino acids.

The rearrangement joins TRBV9 to TRBJ2-5; D perhaps matches TRBD2 (5 bases). The V end lost 0 bases, the J end lost 2 bases, and 8 bases lay between the germline ends. CDR3 length: 14 amino acids. Germline V CDR1 and CDR2: SGDLS, YYNGEE. Here the CDR3 reads CASSVGGSQETQYF. CDR3 sequence (DNA): TGTGCCAGCAGCGTAGGAGGGTCTCAAGAGACCCAGTACTTC.

The genes are TRBV5-1 and TRBJ2-1, with D perhaps matching TRBD1 (6 bases). The germline gives CDR1 SGHRS, CDR2 YFSETQ. CDR3 size: 12 residues. V lost 5 bases and J 15 bases, leaving 18 bases between the germline ends. CDR3 DNA: TGCGCCAGCAGAGGTTGGTGGCAGGGGAGGTTCTTC. Translation: CASRGWWQGRFF.

This rearrangement joins TRBV6-2 or TRBV6-3 to TRBJ2-2; D not resolved. Trimming pared 3 bases from V and 9 bases from J, leaving 8 bases between. Germline CDR1 MNHEY, CDR2 SVGEGT. CDR3 size: 12 residues. The CDR3 DNA reads as TGTGCCAGCAGTTATTCCGTATGGGAGCTGTTTTTT. This gives the protein CASSYSVWELFF.

This clone appeared a few times. The J gene is TRBJ1-3, the V gene TRBV3-1 (or the pseudogene TRBV3-2); 8 bases are shared with TRBD1. V trimming: 0 bases; J trimming: 4 bases; junction bases outside the gene matches: 8. CDR1 is LGHDT and CDR2 is YNNKEL in the germline V gene (reference sequence). The CDR3 extends over 17 amino acids. The CDR3 coding sequence is TGTGCCAGCAGCCAAGATCCCCAGGGGGCGTACGGAAACACCATATATTTT. The encoded protein is CASSQDPQGAYGNTIYF.

The J gene is TRBJ1-6, the V gene TRBV11-2, with D possibly being TRBD1 (5 bases). Germline values: CDR1 SGHAT, CDR2 FQNNGV. Trimming cost V 5 bases and J 9 bases, with 17 bases left between them. The CDR3 has 15 amino acids. The CDR3 is CASSPGQGVGSPLHF. Written as DNA, the CDR3 is TGTGCCAGCAGCCCAGGGCAAGGGGTGGGTTCACCCCTCCACTTT.

This rearrangement joins TRBV5-1 to TRBJ2-7; D may be TRBD1 (6 bases). CDR3 length equals 14 residues. Trimming took off 3 bases at V and 6 bases at J, with 16 bases between the two ends. Germline V gives CDR1 SGHRS, CDR2 YFSETQ. CDR3 sequence: CASSSRDTLGEQYF. CDR3 DNA: TGCGCCAGCAGCTCGAGGGACACCCTCGGCGAGCAGTACTTC.

The chain has TRBV19 and TRBJ2-2; D remains ambiguous. The CDR3 has 12 amino acids. V shed 3 bases and J shed 5 bases, with 4 bases lying between them. Per germline, CDR1 LNHDA and CDR2 SQIVND (reference sequence). The chain's CDR3 is CASSMTTGELFF. CDR3 sequence (DNA): TGTGCCAGTAGTATGACTACCGGGGAGCTGTTTTTT.

The table lists this clone with a few counts. Other DNA variants within this sample encode the same CDR3. J is TRBJ2-5 and V is TRBV11-2, with 8 bases aligning to TRBD1. The CDR3 is made up of 15 amino acids. Germline lookup yields CDR1 SGHAT and CDR2 FQNNGV. Trimming cost V 6 bases and J 5 bases; bases outside gene matches: 11. The CDR3 protein is CASRSGTGGQETQYF. CDR3 bases: TGTGCCAGCAGATCCGGGACAGGAGGACAGGAGACCCAGTACTTC.

The CDR3 DNA reads as TGTGCCAGCAGCATGGGACAGGGCGTGAAACCCCTCCACTTT. This gives the protein CASSMGQGVKPLHF. The J gene is TRBJ1-6, the V gene TRBV11-2, with 9 nucleotides matching TRBD1. CDR1 SGHAT and CDR2 FQNNGV come from the germline V gene. V lost 5 bases to trimming and J lost 12 bases; unmatched junction nucleotides: 8. This CDR3 has 14 residues.

CDR3 sequence reads: CASKITGNNEQFF. The CDR3 DNA reads TGTGCCAGCAAGATAACAGGTAACAATGAGCAGTTCTTC. This chain joins TRBV2 and TRBJ2-1; TRBD1 is a possible D gene (5 bases). This CDR3 has 13 amino acids. The V end lost 7 bases, the J end lost 5 bases, and 12 bases lay between the germline ends. Germline V CDR1 and CDR2: SNHLY, FYNNEI.

The sample holds one count of this clone. The J gene is TRBJ2-5, the V gene TRBV6-5; 7 bases are shared with TRBD1. After removal of 8 bases from V and 4 bases from J, the junction contained 10 bases not matched to a gene. The CDR3 runs 14 residues. CDR1 MNHEY and CDR2 SVGAGI come from the germline V gene. DNA of the CDR3: TGTGCCAGCGGGGTCAGGGGGTCGGGAGAGACCCAGTACTTC. It codes for CASGVRGSGETQYF.

The gene calls are TRBV7-8 and TRBJ1-5; D not resolved. Germline V lookup: CDR1 SGHVS, CDR2 FQNEAQ. This CDR3 comprises 14 residues. V was pared by 4 bases and J by 6 bases, with 13 bases between. The CDR3 sequence: CASSSRSGIQPQHF. CDR3 nucleotides: TGTGCCAGCAGCTCCAGGTCGGGGATTCAGCCCCAGCATTTT. The full variable domain, completed using reference TRBV7-8 and TRBJ1-5, is GAGVSQSPRYKVAKRGQDVALRCDPISGHVSLFWYQQALGQGPEFLTYFQNEAQLDKSGLPSDRFFAERPEGSVSTLKIQRTQQEDSAVYLCASSSRSGIQPQHFGDGTRLSIL.

CDR3 in amino acids: CASSRDRSNTEAFF. In DNA form, the CDR3 reads TGTGCCAGCAGCCGAGACAGGTCTAACACTGAAGCTTTCTTT. The gene calls are TRBV7-9 and TRBJ1-1; a weak D match, TRBD1 (6 bases). This CDR3 has 14 amino acids. Trimming pared 5 bases from V and 2 bases from J, leaving 12 bases between. CDR1 and CDR2 (germline): SEHNR, FQNEAQ (reference sequence).

J is TRBJ2-5 and V is TRBV6-5; D unclear. In germline, CDR1 is MNHEY, CDR2 SVGAGI. The CDR3 runs to 15 residues. The germline V and J ends were trimmed by 0 bases and 2 bases, with 10 bases remaining between them. The CDR3 here is CASSYSGSAQETQYF. The CDR3 nucleotides are TGTGCCAGCAGTTACTCCGGGTCCGCACAAGAGACCCAGTACTTC.